Below are 29 T cell receptor beta chains sequenced from a single sample in a study of monozygotic twins with inflammatory bowel disease. TCRdb re-called the 5' RACE reads and shows each CDR3 protein once, DNA omitted. Its clone listing holds roughly 150,000 distinct CDR3 sequences. The specimen sequenced was blood. The receptors stem from a human donor with ulcerative colitis or Crohn's disease, or a healthy co-twin of an affected twin (not recorded which).

The CDR3 loop reads CASSRSGSDSYEQYF. The chain combines TRBV7-8 with TRBJ2-7; checking the TCRdb D call of TRBD2 is not possible without DNA. This CDR3 comprises 15 residues. Germline V CDR1 and CDR2: SGHVS, FQNEAQ.

CDR3 in amino acids: CASSFGLATNIQYF. The gene calls are TRBV12-3 or TRBV12-4 and TRBJ2-4. The CDR3 covers 14 residues.

The chain has TRBV12-3 or TRBV12-4 and TRBJ2-3; with no DNA, the TCRdb D assignment of TRBD2 cannot be verified. CDR3 size: 17 residues. CDR3 region: CASSLGGLAVITDTQYF.

The rearrangement uses TRBV9 and TRBJ2-7; with no DNA, the TCRdb D assignment of TRBD1 cannot be verified. The CDR3 is 14 residues long. Germline V gene sequence: CDR1 SGDLS, CDR2 YYNGEE. The CDR3 sequence is CASTPGGYSYEQYF. Together with reference TRBV9 and TRBJ2-7, the CDR3 gives the full variable domain: DSGVTQTPKHLITATGQRVTLRCSPRSGDLSVYWYQQSLDQGLQFLIQYYNGEERAKGNILERFSAQQFPDLHSELNLSSLELGDSALYFCASTPGGYSYEQYFGPGTRLTVT.

The chain recombines TRBV6-2 or TRBV6-3 with TRBJ2-5; lacking DNA, the TRBD2 call made by TCRdb goes unchecked. Germline-derived CDR1 and CDR2 are MNHEY and SVGEGT. The CDR3 is made up of 16 amino acids. The chain's CDR3 is CASSRPPAGLQETQYF.

The rearrangement joins TRBV6-2 or TRBV6-3 to TRBJ2-7; TCRdb's D call, TRBD2, is unchecked because there is no DNA. CDR3 length: 19 residues. CDR1 is MNHEY and CDR2 is SVGEGT in the germline V gene. The CDR3 loop is CASSPRLAGKLPAYYEQYF.

V and J are TRBV7-8 and TRBJ2-2; TCRdb indicates TRBD2, and absent DNA this call remains unverified. The CDR3 length is 11 residues. Germline CDR1 SGHVS, CDR2 FQNEAQ. CDR3 amino acids: CASWRPGELFF.

This rearrangement joins TRBV11-2 to TRBJ1-4; TCRdb's assignment of TRBD1 cannot be checked, as there is no DNA. Germline CDR1 and CDR2: SGHAT and FQNNGV. This CDR3 comprises 17 residues. CDR3: CASSRPGQIATNEKLFF. Full variable domain (rest looked up from reference TRBV11-2 and TRBJ1-4): EAGVAQSPRYKIIEKRQSVAFWCNPISGHATLYWYQQILGQGPKLLIQFQNNGVVDDSQLPKDRFSAERLKGVDSTLKIQPAKLEDSAVYLCASSRPGQIATNEKLFFGSGTQLSVL.

This chain connects TRBV20-1 to TRBJ1-1; with no DNA, the TCRdb D assignment of TRBD1 cannot be verified. Germline CDR1 DFQATT, CDR2 SNEGSKA (reference sequence). This CDR3 spans 14 amino acids. CDR3 protein: CSATIGGEGTEAFF.

The V call is TRBV24-1, the J call TRBJ1-5. The germline CDR1 and CDR2 sequences are KGHDR and SFDVKD. The CDR3 length is 13 residues. The CDR3 loop is CATSDRYNQPQHF.

The gene calls are TRBV7-2 and TRBJ2-7; TCRdb calls TRBD1, which cannot be checked without DNA. Germline CDR1 SGHTA, CDR2 FQGNSA. The CDR3 is 13 residues long. CDR3 in amino acids: CASSLAPAYEQYF.

This rearrangement joins TRBV7-3 to TRBJ2-4. The CDR3 has 15 residues. Germline-derived CDR1 and CDR2 are SGHTA and FQGTGA. This CDR3 is CASSLSGGAKNIQYF.

The chain joins TRBV20-1 to TRBJ2-3; TCRdb reports TRBD2, a call that lacks DNA to check it against. Looked up from germline, CDR1 is DFQATT and CDR2 is SNEGSKA (reference sequence). The CDR3 loop spans 16 amino acids. CDR3 residues: CSASPSTGRGGDTQYF.

The CDR3 protein is CASSFPTLRLAAGELFF. This chain uses TRBV12-3 or TRBV12-4 with TRBJ2-2. This CDR3 comprises 17 residues.

This rearrangement joins TRBV5-1 to TRBJ2-1; without DNA, the TCRdb call of TRBD1 cannot be checked. CDR1 and CDR2 from the germline V gene are SGHRS and YFSETQ. The CDR3 loop spans 17 amino acids. CDR3 sequence: CASSLIHPGLAYNEQFF.

V is TRBV29-1 and J is TRBJ2-5; TCRdb calls TRBD2, which cannot be checked without DNA. Germline loops: CDR1 SQVTM, CDR2 ANQGSEA. The length of the CDR3 is 14 residues. The CDR3 protein is CSATGTSGGETQYF. Filled out from reference TRBV29-1 and TRBJ2-5, the complete variable domain reads SAVISQKPSRDICQRGTSLTIQCQVDSQVTMMFWYRQQPGQSLTLIATANQGSEATYESGFVIDKFPISRPNLTFSTLTVSNMSPEDSSIYLCSATGTSGGETQYFGPGTRLLVL.

This chain joins TRBV12-3 or TRBV12-4 and TRBJ1-2; there is no DNA to check the TCRdb D call of TRBD1. The CDR3 is made up of 13 amino acids. CDR3: CASSPRGAQGYTF.

The J gene is TRBJ2-5, the V gene TRBV9; the TRBD2 assignment by TCRdb is unverifiable without DNA. This CDR3 contains 15 residues. The germline V gene encodes CDR1 SGDLS and CDR2 YYNGEE. The CDR3 sequence: CASSVGGRDQETQYF.

This chain joins TRBV29-1 and TRBJ2-7; the TCRdb D gene call, TRBD2, has no DNA to confirm it. The V gene's germline CDR1 is SQVTM and CDR2 ANQGSEA. CDR3 length: 13 residues. This CDR3 is CSVAWRVSYEQYF.

CDR3 amino acids: CASSQDTSGANVLTF. This chain uses TRBV4-3 with TRBJ2-6. Germline V gene sequence: CDR1 LGHNA, CDR2 YSLEER. This CDR3 spans 15 amino acids.

This sequence joins TRBV19 and TRBJ1-3. The CDR3 runs to 17 residues. Per germline, CDR1 LNHDA and CDR2 SQIVND (reference sequence). The CDR3 loop is CASMVDSGLSGGNTIYF.

V is TRBV30 and J is TRBJ1-5. This CDR3 is built from 14 residues. The germline gives CDR1 GTSNPN, CDR2 SVGIG (reference sequence). The CDR3: CAWDTGDTGQPQHF.

The chain's CDR3 is CASSTSGYSYEQYF. The chain is built from TRBV28 and TRBJ2-7; checking the TCRdb D call of TRBD2 is not possible without DNA. This CDR3 is 14 amino acids long. The germline CDR1 and CDR2 sequences are MDHEN and SYDVKM.

The chain combines TRBV6-2 or TRBV6-3 with TRBJ1-1; there is no DNA to check the TCRdb D call of TRBD1. CDR1 and CDR2 from the germline V gene are MNHEY and SVGEGT. The CDR3 has 14 residues. This chain's CDR3 is CASIPLAGYTEAFF.

The V call is TRBV20-1, the J call TRBJ2-1. The CDR3 sequence is 14 residues long. Looked up from germline, CDR1 is DFQATT and CDR2 is SNEGSKA (reference sequence). CDR3 sequence: CSASGRSSYNEQFF.

This chain connects TRBV12-3 or TRBV12-4 to TRBJ2-4; the TRBD1 assignment by TCRdb is unverifiable without DNA. This CDR3 contains 14 residues. The CDR3 sequence: CASSPLLAKNIQYF.

The chain recombines TRBV10-2 with TRBJ2-2; there is no DNA to check the TCRdb D call of TRBD1. The CDR3 sequence is 14 residues long. The V gene's germline CDR1 is WSHSY and CDR2 SAAADI. The CDR3 reads CASSPGQNTGELFF.

CDR3 region: CASSLGGPITDTQYF. The V and J genes are TRBV6-2 or TRBV6-3 and TRBJ2-3; TCRdb calls TRBD2, which cannot be checked without DNA. Germline loops: CDR1 MNHEY, CDR2 SVGEGT. The CDR3 contains 15 residues.

The chain's CDR3 is CASSSITQDEQFF. The rearrangement uses TRBV4-2 and TRBJ2-1. CDR1 is LGHNA and CDR2 is YNFKEQ in the germline V gene. This CDR3 spans 13 amino acids.